The 17 T cell receptor beta chains reported below all come from one sample, sequenced in a study of T cell responses to AZD1222 COVID-19 vaccine. The method was immunoSEQ multiplex PCR; TCRdb's version includes in-frame clones alone and lacks a portion of them. The sample shows roughly 170,000 clones, 91% of them seen only once. The sequencing used peripheral blood, collected on day 0 of AZD1222 vaccination. All receptors come from an adult in good health.

This chain links TRBV19 with TRBJ1-5; TRBD1 aligns across 7 bases. Germline-derived CDR1 and CDR2 are LNHDA and SQIVND (reference sequence). This CDR3 has 15 amino acids. The trim removed 6 bases at V and 4 bases at J, leaving 9 bases unmatched. The CDR3 loop reads CASSKQGEFNQPQHF. In DNA form, the CDR3 reads TGTGCCAGTAGCAAGCAGGGGGAGTTTAATCAGCCCCAGCATTTT.

The rearrangement uses TRBV4-3 and TRBJ1-2; the D gene is possibly TRBD1 (5 bases). Trimming shortened V by 1 base and J by 4 bases, and 13 bases separated the two germline ends. CDR1 and CDR2 from the germline V gene are LGHNA and YSLEER. CDR3 length: 15 residues. CDR3 bases: TGCGCCAGCAGCCAAGGCGGGGGGGACTCCTATGGCTACACCTTC. Protein product: CASSQGGGDSYGYTF.

The gene calls are TRBV29-1 and TRBJ1-1; TRBD1 agrees at 9 bases. There are 12 residues in the CDR3. V shed 6 bases and J 5 bases; nucleotides not matched to a gene: 4. The germline V gene encodes CDR1 SQVTM and CDR2 ANQGSEA. For the CDR3, the DNA is TGCAGCGTCACAGGGGGCTGGACTGAAGCTTTCTTT. Translated: CSVTGGWTEAFF. The whole variable domain, remainder taken from reference TRBV29-1 and TRBJ1-1, is SAVISQKPSRDICQRGTSLTIQCQVDSQVTMMFWYRQQPGQSLTLIATANQGSEATYESGFVIDKFPISRPNLTFSTLTVSNMSPEDSSIYLCSVTGGWTEAFFGQGTRLTVV.

The genes are TRBV5-4 and TRBJ1-5; 7 bases line up with TRBD1. The V gene's germline CDR1 is SGHNT and CDR2 YYREEE (reference sequence). Losses at the gene ends were 3 bases for V and 4 bases for J; bases not matched to a gene: 10. The CDR3 sequence is 16 residues long. The CDR3 here is CASSSGGRINNQPQHF. In DNA form, the CDR3 reads TGTGCCAGCAGCTCAGGGGGTCGTATTAATAATCAGCCCCAGCATTTT.

The V and J genes are TRBV7-2 and TRBJ1-5; maybe TRBD1 (5 bases). V lost 1 base, J lost 9 bases, and 13 bases lay in between. The CDR3 contains 14 residues. Germline values: CDR1 SGHTA, CDR2 FQGNSA. The CDR3 region is CASSLGQGLRPQHF. CDR3 coding DNA: TGTGCCAGCAGCTTAGGGCAGGGTCTTCGGCCCCAGCATTTT.

This chain uses TRBV28 with TRBJ1-2; 8 bases fit TRBD1. V was pared by 2 bases and J by 7 bases, with 12 bases of the junction left unmatched. The CDR3 is 16 amino acids. From germline, CDR1 is MDHEN and CDR2 SYDVKM. CDR3 nucleotides: TGTGCCAGCAGTTTACAAGCCTCGGACAGGGCTGGTGGCTACACCTTC. This codes for CASSLQASDRAGGYTF.

The V and J genes are TRBV25-1 and TRBJ1-2; TRBD1 agrees at 12 bases. The V segment lost 6 bases and the J segment 6 bases; nucleotides outside the gene matches: 5. This CDR3 is built from 14 residues. Germline V gene sequence: CDR1 MGHDK, CDR2 SYGVNS. CDR3 residues: CASSYGTGGDGYTF. CDR3 in DNA: TGTGCCAGCAGCTACGGGACAGGGGGCGATGGCTACACCTTC.

The rearrangement links TRBV7-2 to TRBJ1-6; no clear D. Per the germline V gene, CDR1 is SGHTA and CDR2 is FQGNSA. The CDR3 is 12 amino acids. V was pared by 4 bases and J by 3 bases, with 1 base between. CDR3 amino acids: CASSYYNSPLHF. CDR3 bases: TGTGCCAGCAGCTACTATAATTCACCCCTCCACTTT.

The chain recombines TRBV15 with TRBJ2-5; D is possibly TRBD1 or TRBD2 (5 bases each). Germline CDR1 and CDR2: LNHNV and YYDKDF (reference sequence). Trimming pared 8 bases from V and 1 base from J, leaving 11 bases between. The CDR3 runs to 13 residues. The CDR3 coding sequence is TGTGCCACCCGGGGACGGGGCCAAGAGACCCAGTACTTC. This translates into CATRGRGQETQYF.

The rearrangement links TRBV4-3 to TRBJ1-1; D is possibly TRBD1 (5 bases). Trimming stripped 0 bases from V and 6 bases from J, with 14 bases between. The CDR3 has 15 residues. Germline CDR1 is LGHNA and CDR2 is YSLEER. The CDR3 DNA sequence: TGCGCCAGCAGCCAAGAGGGAAGGGGTTGGGCTGAAGCTTTCTTT. The encoded protein is CASSQEGRGWAEAFF.

The chain employs TRBV6-6 and TRBJ1-5; TRBD1 aligns across 7 bases. V lost 6 bases and J lost 3; bases outside the gene matches: 5. The CDR3 has 14 residues. Germline values: CDR1 MNHNY, CDR2 SVGAGI (reference sequence). The CDR3 DNA follows: TGTGCCAGCAGAAGGGACAGCCACAATCAGCCCCAGCATTTT. Its translation is CASRRDSHNQPQHF.

The V and J genes are TRBV19 and TRBJ2-7; D unclear. CDR3 size: 13 residues. Trimming removed 2 bases from V and 5 bases from J, with 10 bases in between. The germline CDR1 and CDR2 sequences are LNHDA and SQIVND (reference sequence). In DNA, the CDR3 is TGTGCCAGTAGTATAAGTCTGGGTAACGAGCAGTACTTC. Protein product: CASSISLGNEQYF.

This rearrangement joins TRBV4-1 to TRBJ1-1, with no clear D. Germline assignment: CDR1 MGHRA and CDR2 YSYEKL. V lost 0 bases to trimming and J lost 1 base, with 12 bases between them. The CDR3 consists of 16 residues. CDR3 DNA: TGCGCCAGCAGCCAAGATGCGGGCGGACCGAACACTGAAGCTTTCTTT. Its translation is CASSQDAGGPNTEAFF.

J is TRBJ1-2 and V is TRBV2, with D unresolved. The CDR3 has 12 residues. Germline V gene data show CDR1 as SNHLY and CDR2 as FYNNEI. The V end lost 7 bases, the J end lost 6 bases, and 12 bases lay between the germline ends. CDR3 nucleotide sequence: TGTGCCAGCAATAGCAGGCTCCATGGCTACACCTTC. Amino acids: CASNSRLHGYTF.

The rearrangement uses TRBV20-1 and TRBJ2-2; TRBD1 is a possible D gene (7 bases). CDR1 is DFQATT and CDR2 is SNEGSKA in the germline V gene (reference sequence). This CDR3 has 17 residues. The V gene lost 3 bases and the J gene lost 4 bases, with 21 bases spanning the gap. The DNA of the CDR3 is TGCAGTGCTAGTCAAGGGGGGAGACAGGGCGGCACCGGGGAGCTGTTTTTT. It specifies CSASQGGRQGGTGELFF.

V gene TRBV11-2 combines with J gene TRBJ2-2; D is uncertain. CDR3 size: 13 residues. V lost 1 base to trimming and J lost 7 bases, with 7 bases between them. Germline V CDR1 and CDR2: SGHAT, FQNNGV. The CDR3 DNA sequence: TGTGCCAGCAGCTTAGCGGGTGGCGGGGAGCTGTTTTTT. It encodes CASSLAGGGELFF.

V is TRBV6-1 and J is TRBJ1-2, with TRBD1 as a possible D gene (6 bases). The CDR3 extends over 13 amino acids. V was cut by 2 bases and J by 4 bases, with 8 bases left in between. The germline V gene encodes CDR1 MNHNS and CDR2 SASEGT. This CDR3 reads CASSETQGYGYTF. The CDR3 coding sequence is TGTGCCAGCAGTGAAACACAGGGCTATGGCTACACCTTC.